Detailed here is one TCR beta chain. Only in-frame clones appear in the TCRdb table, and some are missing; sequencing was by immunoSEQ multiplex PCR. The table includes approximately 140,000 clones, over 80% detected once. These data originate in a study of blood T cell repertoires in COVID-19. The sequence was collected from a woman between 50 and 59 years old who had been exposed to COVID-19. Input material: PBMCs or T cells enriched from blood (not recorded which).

CDR3 in DNA: TGTGCCAGCAGCCTGGGAGGTATAGGGAACACCGGGGAGCTGTTTTTT. It specifies CASSLGGIGNTGELFF. The V gene is TRBV7-9, the J gene TRBJ2-2; D might be TRBD2 (6 bases). The CDR3 runs 16 residues. Trimming removed 5 bases from V and 1 base from J, with 14 bases in between. Germline CDR1 reads SEHNR; CDR2 reads FQNEAQ (reference sequence).